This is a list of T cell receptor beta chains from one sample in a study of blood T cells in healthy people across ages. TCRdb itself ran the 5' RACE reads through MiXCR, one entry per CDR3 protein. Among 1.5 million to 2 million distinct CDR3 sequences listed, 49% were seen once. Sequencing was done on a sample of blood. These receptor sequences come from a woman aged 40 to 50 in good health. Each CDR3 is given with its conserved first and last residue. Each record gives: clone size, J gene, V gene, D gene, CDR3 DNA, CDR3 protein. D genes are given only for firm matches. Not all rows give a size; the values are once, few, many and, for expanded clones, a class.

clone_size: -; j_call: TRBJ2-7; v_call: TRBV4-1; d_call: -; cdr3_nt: TGCGCCAGCAGCCAAGCAGGGCCTCTCTACGAGCAGTACTTC; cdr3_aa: CASSQAGPLYEQYF
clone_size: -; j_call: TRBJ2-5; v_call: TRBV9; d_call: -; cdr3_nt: TGTGCCAGCAGCGTAGACCTGGCAGAGACCCAGTACTTC; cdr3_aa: CASSVDLAETQYF
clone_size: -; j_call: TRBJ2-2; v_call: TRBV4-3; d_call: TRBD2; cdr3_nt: TGCGCCAGCAGCCAAGGGTCAGGGAGGGGGAACACCGGGGAGCTGTTTTTT; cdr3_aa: CASSQGSGRGNTGELFF
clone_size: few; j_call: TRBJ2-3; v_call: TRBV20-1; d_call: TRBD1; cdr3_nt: TGCAGTGCTAGTAAAGGGGGCGATAGCACAGATACGCAGTATTTT; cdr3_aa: CSASKGGDSTDTQYF
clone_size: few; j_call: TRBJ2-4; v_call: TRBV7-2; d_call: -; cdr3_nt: TGTGCCAGCAGCTTACAGGCCACCGTACTAGCCAAAAACATTCAGTACTTC; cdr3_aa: CASSLQATVLAKNIQYF
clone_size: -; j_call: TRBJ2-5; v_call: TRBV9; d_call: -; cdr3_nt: TGTGCCAGCAGCGGTTATAAGGAGACCCAGTACTTC; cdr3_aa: CASSGYKETQYF
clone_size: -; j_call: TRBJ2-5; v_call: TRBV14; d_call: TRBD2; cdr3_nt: TGTGCCAGCAGTCGAGGCACAGGGACTAGCGGGGGTGATCACCAAGAGACCCAGTACTTC; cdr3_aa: CASSRGTGTSGGDHQETQYF
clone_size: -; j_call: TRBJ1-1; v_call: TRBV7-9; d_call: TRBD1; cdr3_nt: TGTGCCAGCAGCTCCCCGACAGGGGGTCTTGTATCTGAAGCTTTCTTT; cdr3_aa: CASSSPTGGLVSEAFF
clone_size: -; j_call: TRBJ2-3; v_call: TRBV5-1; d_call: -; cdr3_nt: TGCGCCAGCAGCGGGGGGTCAGATACGCAGTATTTT; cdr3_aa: CASSGGSDTQYF
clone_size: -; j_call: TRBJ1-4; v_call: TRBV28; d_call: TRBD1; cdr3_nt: TGTGCCAGCAGGCTATCAGGGGGCAATCCGACTGAAAAACTGTTTTTT; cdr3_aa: CASRLSGGNPTEKLFF
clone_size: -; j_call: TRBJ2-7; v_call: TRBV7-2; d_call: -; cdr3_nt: TGTGCCAGCAGCTCCCCCCGGGACGGATCCTACGAGCAGTACTTC; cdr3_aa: CASSSPRDGSYEQYF
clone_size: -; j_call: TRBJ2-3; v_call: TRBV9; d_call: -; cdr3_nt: TGTGCCAGCACAGTTGGGGACACCAACACAGATACGCAGTATTTT; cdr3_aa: CASTVGDTNTDTQYF
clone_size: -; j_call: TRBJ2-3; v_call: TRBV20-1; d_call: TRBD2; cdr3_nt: TGCAGTGCTCCCCCGGGGGGGCTCACAGATACGCAGTATTTT; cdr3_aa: CSAPPGGLTDTQYF
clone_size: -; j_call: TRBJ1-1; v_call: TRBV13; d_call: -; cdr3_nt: TGTGCCAGCAACAGGGCGGAAAACACTGAAGCTTTCTTT; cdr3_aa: CASNRAENTEAFF
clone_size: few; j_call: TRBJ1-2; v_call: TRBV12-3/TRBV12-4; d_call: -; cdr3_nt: TGTGCCAGCTACAAACGGGGGGCATCCTATGGCTACACCTTC; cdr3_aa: CASYKRGASYGYTF
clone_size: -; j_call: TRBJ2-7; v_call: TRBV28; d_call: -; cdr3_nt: TGTGCCAGCAAACGTAGAGACCGCGAATACGAGCAGTACTTC; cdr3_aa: CASKRRDREYEQYF
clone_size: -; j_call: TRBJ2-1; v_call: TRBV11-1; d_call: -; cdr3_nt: TGTGCCAGCAGCCCTTCGGTCAGGTTATACAATGAGCAGTTCTTC; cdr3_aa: CASSPSVRLYNEQFF
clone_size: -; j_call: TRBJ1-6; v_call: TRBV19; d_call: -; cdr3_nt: TGTGCCAGTAGTATTGGTGCTGGGGGTGGTTCACCCCTCCACTTT; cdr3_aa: CASSIGAGGGSPLHF
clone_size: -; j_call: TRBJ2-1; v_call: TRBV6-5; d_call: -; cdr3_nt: TGTGCCAGCAGTTTCGGGAGGGGGCACAATGAGCAGTTCTTC; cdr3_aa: CASSFGRGHNEQFF
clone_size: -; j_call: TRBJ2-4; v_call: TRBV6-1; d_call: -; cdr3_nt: TGTGCCAGCAGTGAATTCGGAAACATTCAGTACTTC; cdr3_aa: CASSEFGNIQYF
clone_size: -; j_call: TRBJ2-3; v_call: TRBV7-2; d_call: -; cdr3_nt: TGTGCCAGCAGCTTTTCCGGTTTGGATACGCAGTATTTT; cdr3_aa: CASSFSGLDTQYF
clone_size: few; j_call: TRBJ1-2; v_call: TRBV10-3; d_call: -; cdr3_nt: TGTGCCATCAGTGAACTAGGACGCAGGCTTAACTATGGCTACACCTTC; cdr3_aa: CAISELGRRLNYGYTF
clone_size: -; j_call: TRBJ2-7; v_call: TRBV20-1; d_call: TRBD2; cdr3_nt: TGCAGTGCTAGCCTGACACTAGCGGGGGCCTACGAGCAGTACTTC; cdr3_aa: CSASLTLAGAYEQYF
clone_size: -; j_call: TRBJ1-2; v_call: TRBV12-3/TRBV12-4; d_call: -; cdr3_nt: TGTGCCAGCAGTGCCGACAGAAAGAACTATGGCTACACCTTC; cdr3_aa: CASSADRKNYGYTF
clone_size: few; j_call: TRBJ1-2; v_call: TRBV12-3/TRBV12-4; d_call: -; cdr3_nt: TGTGCCAGCAGTTTAGCCAGGGTTTCTTATGGCTACACCTTC; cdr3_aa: CASSLARVSYGYTF
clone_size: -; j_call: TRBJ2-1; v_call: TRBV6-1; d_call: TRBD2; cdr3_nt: TGTGCCATTAGCGGGGAAGATCAGGAGCAGTTCTTC; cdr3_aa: CAISGEDQEQFF
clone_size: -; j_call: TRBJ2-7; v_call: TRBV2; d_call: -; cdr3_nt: TGTGCCAGCAGTGAAACGGTCATGCCTCAACACTACGAGCAGTACTTC; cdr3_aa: CASSETVMPQHYEQYF
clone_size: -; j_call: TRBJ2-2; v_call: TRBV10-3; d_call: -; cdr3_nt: TGTGCCATCAGTGCCGTGACGGGGCTGAGAACCGGGGAGCTGTTTTTT; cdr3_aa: CAISAVTGLRTGELFF
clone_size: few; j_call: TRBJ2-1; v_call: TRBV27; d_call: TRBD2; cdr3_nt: TGTGCCAGCAGTCCCTCGGTTAGCGGGGGGTCCTCCTACAATGAGCAGTTCTTC; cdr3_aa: CASSPSVSGGSSYNEQFF
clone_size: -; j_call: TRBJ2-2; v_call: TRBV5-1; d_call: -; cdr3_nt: TGCGCCAGTGACCAGGGATTGGGTAACACCGGGGAGCTGTTTTTT; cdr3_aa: CASDQGLGNTGELFF
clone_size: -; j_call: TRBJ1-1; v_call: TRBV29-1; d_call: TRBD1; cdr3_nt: TGCAGCGTTAAGGGGAACAGGGGTGACACTGAAGCTTTCTTT; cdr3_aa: CSVKGNRGDTEAFF
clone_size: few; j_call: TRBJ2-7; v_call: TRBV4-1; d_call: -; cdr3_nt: TGCGCCAGCAGCCAAACGGACAGTAGCTCCTACGAGCAGTACTTC; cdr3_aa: CASSQTDSSSYEQYF
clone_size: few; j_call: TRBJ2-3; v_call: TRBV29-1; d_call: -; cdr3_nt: TGCAGCGTTGAAGTTGAACGGGATACGCAGTATTTT; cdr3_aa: CSVEVERDTQYF
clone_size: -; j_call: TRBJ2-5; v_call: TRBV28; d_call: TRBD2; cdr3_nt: TGTGCCAGCAGTCCCTGGACTAGCGATCGCCAAGAGACCCAGTACTTC; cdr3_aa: CASSPWTSDRQETQYF
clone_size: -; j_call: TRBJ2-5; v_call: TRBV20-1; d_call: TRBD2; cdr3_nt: TGCAGTGCTAGAGATTATTGGAAGACTAGCGGGGTGCAAGAGACCCAGTACTTC; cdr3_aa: CSARDYWKTSGVQETQYF
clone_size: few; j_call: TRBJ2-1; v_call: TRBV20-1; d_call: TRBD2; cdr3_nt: TGCAGTGCTAGAGATAGGCCGCGGGGGGGTACCTACAATGAGCAGTTCTTC; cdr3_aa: CSARDRPRGGTYNEQFF
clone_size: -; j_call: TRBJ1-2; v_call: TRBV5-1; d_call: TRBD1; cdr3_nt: TGCGCCAGCAGCTCGGACAGGGAGAACTACACCTTC; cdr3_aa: CASSSDRENYTF